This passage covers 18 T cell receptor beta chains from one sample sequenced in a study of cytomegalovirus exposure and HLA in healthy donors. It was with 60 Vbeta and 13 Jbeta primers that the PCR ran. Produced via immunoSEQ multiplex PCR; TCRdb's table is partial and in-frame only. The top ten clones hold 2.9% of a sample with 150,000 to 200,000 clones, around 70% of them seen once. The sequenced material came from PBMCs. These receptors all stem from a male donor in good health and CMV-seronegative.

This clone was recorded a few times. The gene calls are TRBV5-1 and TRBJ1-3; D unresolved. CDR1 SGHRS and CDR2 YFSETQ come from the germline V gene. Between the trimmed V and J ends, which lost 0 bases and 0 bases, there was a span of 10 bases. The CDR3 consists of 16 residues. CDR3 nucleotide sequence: TGCGCCAGCAGCTTGGCACAGTCTGGCTCTGGAAACACCATATATTTT. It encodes CASSLAQSGSGNTIYF.

The CDR3 reads CASSQANQRDARPAFF. CDR3 nucleotide sequence: TGTGCCAGCAGCCAGGCCAACCAGCGGGACGCCCGACCGGCTTTCTTT. The chain links TRBV4-2 to TRBJ1-1, with a possible D match to TRBD1 (5 bases). The CDR3 has 16 amino acids. V dropped 3 bases and J dropped 11 bases, with 25 bases sitting between them. Germline lookup yields CDR1 LGHNA and CDR2 YNFKEQ.

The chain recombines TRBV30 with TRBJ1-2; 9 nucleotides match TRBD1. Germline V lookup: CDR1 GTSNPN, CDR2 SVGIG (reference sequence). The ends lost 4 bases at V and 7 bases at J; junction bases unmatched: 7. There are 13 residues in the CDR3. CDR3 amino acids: CAWIGTGSGGYTF. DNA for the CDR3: TGTGCCTGGATCGGGACAGGGAGTGGTGGCTACACCTTC.

The CDR3 sequence is CASSDRDRNYGYTF. CDR3 nucleotide sequence: TGTGCCAGCAGCGACAGGGACAGAAACTATGGCTACACCTTC. This chain joins TRBV6-1 and TRBJ1-2; 7 bases are shared with TRBD1. This CDR3 is 14 amino acids long. After removal of 6 bases from V and 2 bases from J, the junction contained 6 bases not matched to a gene. Germline CDR1 and CDR2: MNHNS and SASEGT.

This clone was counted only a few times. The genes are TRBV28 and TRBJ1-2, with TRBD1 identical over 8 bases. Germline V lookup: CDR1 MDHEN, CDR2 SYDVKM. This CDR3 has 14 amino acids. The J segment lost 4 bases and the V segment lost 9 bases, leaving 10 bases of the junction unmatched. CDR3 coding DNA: TGTGCCAGTACGTTATCAGGGGGCGGCTATGGCTACACCTTC. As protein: CASTLSGGGYGYTF.

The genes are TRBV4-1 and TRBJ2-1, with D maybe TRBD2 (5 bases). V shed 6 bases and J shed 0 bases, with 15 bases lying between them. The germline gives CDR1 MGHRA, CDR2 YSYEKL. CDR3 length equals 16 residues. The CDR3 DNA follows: TGCGCCAGCAGTCCCTTGAGTGGGAGCTCCTACAATGAGCAGTTCTTC. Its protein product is CASSPLSGSSYNEQFF.

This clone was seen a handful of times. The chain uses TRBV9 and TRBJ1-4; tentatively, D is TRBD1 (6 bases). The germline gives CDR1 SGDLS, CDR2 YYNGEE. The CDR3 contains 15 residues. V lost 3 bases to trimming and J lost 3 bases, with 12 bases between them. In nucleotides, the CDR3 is TGTGCCAGCAGCGACGTACAGGGTTCTAATGAAAAACTGTTTTTT. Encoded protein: CASSDVQGSNEKLFF.

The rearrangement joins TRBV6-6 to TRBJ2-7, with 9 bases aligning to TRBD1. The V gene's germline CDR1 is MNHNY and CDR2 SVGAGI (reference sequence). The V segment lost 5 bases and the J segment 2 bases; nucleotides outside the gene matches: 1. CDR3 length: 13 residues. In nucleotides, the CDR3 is TGTGCCAGCAGTGGACAGGGGACCTACGAGCAGTACTTC. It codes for CASSGQGTYEQYF.

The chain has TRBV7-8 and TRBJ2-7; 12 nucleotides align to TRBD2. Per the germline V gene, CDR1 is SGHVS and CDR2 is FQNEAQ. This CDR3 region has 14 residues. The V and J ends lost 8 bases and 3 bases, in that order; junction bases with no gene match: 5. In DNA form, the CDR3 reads TGTGCCAGCGGTGCTAGCGGGAGGGTCTACGAGCAGTACTTC. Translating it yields CASGASGRVYEQYF.

In DNA form, the CDR3 reads TGTGCCACCAGCAGAGCGTTCCCAGATACGCAGTATTTT. Translating it yields CATSRAFPDTQYF. The chain couples TRBV15 to TRBJ2-3; no clear D gene. V was trimmed by 1 base and J by 4 bases, leaving 6 bases between them. Germline V lookup: CDR1 LNHNV, CDR2 YYDKDF (reference sequence). The CDR3 covers 13 residues.

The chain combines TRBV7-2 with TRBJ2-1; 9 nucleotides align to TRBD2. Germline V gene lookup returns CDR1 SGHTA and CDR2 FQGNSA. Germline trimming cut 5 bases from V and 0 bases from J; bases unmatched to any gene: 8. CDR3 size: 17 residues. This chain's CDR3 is CASSLPLAGASYNEQFF. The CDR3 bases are TGTGCCAGCAGCCTACCACTAGCGGGCGCCTCCTACAATGAGCAGTTCTTC.

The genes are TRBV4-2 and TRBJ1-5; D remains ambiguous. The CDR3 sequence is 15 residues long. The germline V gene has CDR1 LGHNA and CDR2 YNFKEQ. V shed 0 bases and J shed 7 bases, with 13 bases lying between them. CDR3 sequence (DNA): TGTGCCAGCAGCCAAGATCGAGGGCAGGCACAGCCCCAGCATTTT. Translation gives CASSQDRGQAQPQHF.

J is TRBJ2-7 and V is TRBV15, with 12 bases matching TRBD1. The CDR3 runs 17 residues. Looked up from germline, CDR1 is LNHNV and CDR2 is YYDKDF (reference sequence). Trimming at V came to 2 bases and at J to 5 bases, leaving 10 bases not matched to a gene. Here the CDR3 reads CATSRLTLGQGAHEQYF. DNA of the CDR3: TGTGCCACCAGCAGACTTACGTTGGGACAGGGGGCACACGAGCAGTACTTC.

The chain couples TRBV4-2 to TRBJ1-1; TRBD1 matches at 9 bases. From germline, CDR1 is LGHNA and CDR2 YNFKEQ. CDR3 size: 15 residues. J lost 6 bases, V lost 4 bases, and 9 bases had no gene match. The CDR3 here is CASSPTRDRVPEAFF. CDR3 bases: TGTGCCAGCAGCCCGACCCGGGACAGGGTGCCTGAAGCTTTCTTT.

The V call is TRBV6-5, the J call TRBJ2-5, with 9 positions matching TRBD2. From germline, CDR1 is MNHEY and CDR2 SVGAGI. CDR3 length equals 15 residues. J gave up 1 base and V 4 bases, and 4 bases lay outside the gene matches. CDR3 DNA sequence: TGTGCCAGCAGTTCTTCACTAGCGGGCCAAGAGACCCAGTACTTC. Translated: CASSSSLAGQETQYF.

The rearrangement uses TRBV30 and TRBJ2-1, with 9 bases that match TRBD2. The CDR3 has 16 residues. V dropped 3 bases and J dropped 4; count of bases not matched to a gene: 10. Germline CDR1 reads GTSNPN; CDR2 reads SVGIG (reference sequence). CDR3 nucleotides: TGTGCCTGGAGCCTCTCCGGGACTAGCTGGTACAATGAGCAGTTCTTC. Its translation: CAWSLSGTSWYNEQFF. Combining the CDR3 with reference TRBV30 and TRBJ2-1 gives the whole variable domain SQTIHQWPATLVQPVGSPLSLECTVEGTSNPNLYWYRQAAGRGLQLLFYSVGIGQISSEVPQNLSASRPQDRQFILSSKKLLLSDSGFYLCAWSLSGTSWYNEQFFGPGTRLTVL.

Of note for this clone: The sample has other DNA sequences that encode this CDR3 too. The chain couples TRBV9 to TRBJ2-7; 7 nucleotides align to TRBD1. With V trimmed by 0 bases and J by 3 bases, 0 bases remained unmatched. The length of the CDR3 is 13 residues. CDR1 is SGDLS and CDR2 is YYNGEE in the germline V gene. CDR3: CASSVGDSYEQYF. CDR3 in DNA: TGTGCCAGCAGCGTAGGGGACAGCTACGAGCAGTACTTC.

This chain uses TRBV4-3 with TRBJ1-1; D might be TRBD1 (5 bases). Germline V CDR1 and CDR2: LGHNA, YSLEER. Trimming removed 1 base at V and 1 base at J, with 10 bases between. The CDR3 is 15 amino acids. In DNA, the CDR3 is TGCGCCAGCAGCCAAGGACAGTTTACGAACACTGAAGCTTTCTTT. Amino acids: CASSQGQFTNTEAFF.